This TCR beta chain derives from a study of T-cell reconstitution after alpha-beta-depleted transplantation in children. Unique molecular identifiers were built into the TCRbeta library. TCRdb redid the calling of the PCR reads with MiXCR, one entry per CDR3 protein. The data hold about 110,000 distinct CDR3 sequences, with under 30% observed a single time. Notes on the study in general: At day 60, the high TCRbeta diversity found in some patients originated from recipient T cells and thymic progenitors that had survived. The study reportedly traced alpha-beta T cells about two months after transplant to several hundred expanded graft clones. A year had passed since transplant, and T-cell counts and diversity by then came mostly from newly produced T cells.

A few counts support this clonotype. Its antigen is undetermined. Germline V gene data show CDR1 as SNHLY and CDR2 as FYNNEI. Trimming pared 4 bases from V and 6 bases from J, leaving 21 bases between. The length of the CDR3 is 17 residues. This sequence joins TRBV2 and TRBJ1-4; D gene unclear. This specimen was PBMCs, mostly from graft donor cells, taken 180 days after TCRalphabeta/CD19-depleted stem cell transplant. The sequence was obtained from a male patient under 10 years old who had a stem cell transplant for chronic granulomatous disease, so the T cells may come from the graft donor. The CDR3 reads CASSARPTRATYEKLFF. The CDR3 DNA reads as TGTGCCAGCAGTGCCAGACCCACCCGGGCGACTTATGAAAAACTGTTTTTT.